These 5 T cell receptor beta chains came from one sample sequenced in a study of T cells in Graves' hyperthyroidism and ophthalmopathy. It was RNA transcripts that yielded the amplified TCR beta CDR3 regions. A set of HTBI primers served as the primers for a first-round RT-PCR of the TCR CDR3. Via MiXCR, TCRdb re-called the multiplex PCR reads, giving one row per CDR3 protein. The sample records hundreds of thousands of distinct CDR3 sequences, approximately 14% being singletons. Sequenced material: blood. These receptors were collected from a woman in her twenties or thirties with Graves' hyperthyroidism.

This clonotype has more than one count but fewer than ten. The chain has TRBV5-1 and TRBJ2-1; D is perhaps TRBD1 (5 bases). The V and J ends lost 7 bases and 1 base respectively, with 9 bases between them. The CDR3 loop spans 13 amino acids. Germline lookup yields CDR1 SGHRS and CDR2 YFSETQ. CDR3 amino acids: CASSDRSYNEQFF. Here the CDR3 DNA reads TGCGCCAGCTCCGACAGATCCTACAATGAGCAGTTCTTC. The variable domain in full, with the rest retrieved from reference TRBV5-1 and TRBJ2-1, is KAGVTQTPRYLIKTRGQQVTLSCSPISGHRSVSWYQQTPGQGLQFLFEYFSETQRNKGNFPGRFSGRQFSNSRSEMNVSTLELGDSALYLCASSDRSYNEQFFGPGTRLTVL.

This clonotype was counted ten times or more. This sequence joins TRBV29-1 and TRBJ2-5; 9 positions agree with TRBD1. From germline, CDR1 is SQVTM and CDR2 ANQGSEA. V shed 7 bases and J 5 bases; nucleotides not matched to a gene: 11. CDR3 size: 14 residues. The CDR3 DNA reads as TGCAGCGCGGGGACAGGGAGCACCGGCGAGACCCAGTACTTC. Protein: CSAGTGSTGETQYF.

This chain links TRBV9 with TRBJ2-3; D gene uncertain. V dropped 0 bases and J dropped 7 bases, with 9 bases sitting between them. Germline lookup yields CDR1 SGDLS and CDR2 YYNGEE. CDR3 length equals 13 residues. The CDR3 sequence is CASSVDLGNTQYF. The CDR3 bases are TGTGCCAGCAGCGTAGATCTCGGCAATACGCAGTATTTT.

V is TRBV20-1 and J is TRBJ2-1; 12 bases match TRBD2. Germline V CDR1 and CDR2: DFQATT, SNEGSKA (reference sequence). V was pared by 6 bases and J by 4 bases, with 7 bases of the junction left unmatched. CDR3 length equals 15 residues. CDR3 loop: CSALRLAGVYNEQFF. The CDR3 nucleotides read TGCAGTGCCCTTCGACTAGCGGGAGTGTACAATGAGCAGTTCTTC.

This clonotype showed up just a few times. CDR3: CATSRDGGSNQPQHF. As DNA, the CDR3 is TGTGCCACCAGCAGAGATGGCGGGAGCAATCAGCCCCAGCATTTT. This chain links TRBV15 with TRBJ1-5; D not resolved. The length of the CDR3 is 15 residues. The V end was cut by 0 bases, the J end by 1 base, with 7 bases between. Germline V gives CDR1 LNHNV, CDR2 YYDKDF (reference sequence). Full variable domain (outside the CDR3, taken from reference TRBV15 and TRBJ1-5): DAMVIQNPRYQVTQFGKPVTLSCSQTLNHNVMYWYQQKSSQAPKLLFHYYDKDFNNEADTPDNFQSRRPNTSFCFLDIRSPGLGDTAMYLCATSRDGGSNQPQHFGDGTRLSIL.